One sample yielded the 7 T cell receptor beta chains listed below, sequenced in a study of cytomegalovirus exposure and HLA in healthy donors. The PCR contained 60 Vbeta and 13 Jbeta primers. Here immunoSEQ multiplex PCR was the method, and the copy in TCRdb shows in-frame clones only, minus some. The sample has about 110,000 clones, 75% seen once. Specimen: PBMCs. These receptors all stem from a man aged 35 to 55 in good health and CMV-seronegative.

This clone was observed a single time. The chain couples TRBV10-3 to TRBJ2-7; 7 bases are a match to TRBD1. The junction had 4 bases not matched to a gene; V was cut back by 5 bases and J by 3 bases. The CDR3 covers 13 residues. The V gene's germline CDR1 is ENHRY and CDR2 SYGVKD. The CDR3 loop reads CAISNRGLYEQYF. CDR3 nucleotide sequence: TGTGCCATCAGTAACAGGGGTCTCTACGAGCAGTACTTC.

The V gene is TRBV6-5, the J gene TRBJ2-2; a possible D gene is TRBD2 (5 bases). The length of the CDR3 is 12 residues. Germline loops: CDR1 MNHEY, CDR2 SVGAGI. V was pared by 5 bases and J by 6 bases, with 7 bases between. CDR3 sequence reads: CASSRGPGELFF. CDR3 sequence (DNA): TGTGCCAGCAGTCGAGGGCCCGGGGAGCTGTTTTTT.

The rearrangement joins TRBV7-3 to TRBJ2-2, with D perhaps matching TRBD2 (5 bases). Germline CDR1 reads SGHTA; CDR2 reads FQGTGA. The germline V and J ends were trimmed by 5 bases and 0 bases, with 10 bases remaining between them. CDR3 size: 15 residues. As DNA, the CDR3 is TGTGCCAGCAGCCCCCACGGGGCGAACACCGGGGAGCTGTTTTTT. Protein sequence: CASSPHGANTGELFF.

In its sample, this clone was seen a few times. The rearrangement uses TRBV27 and TRBJ1-2, with D possibly matching TRBD1 (5 bases). CDR1 is MNHEY and CDR2 is SMNVEV in the germline V gene (reference sequence). V was trimmed by 5 bases and J by 8 bases, leaving 12 bases between them. The CDR3 length is 12 residues. CDR3 nucleotides: TGTGCCAGCAGTAACCGGGGGGACGGCTACACCTTC. Amino acid sequence: CASSNRGDGYTF.

The chain employs TRBV19 and TRBJ1-1; no firm D call. This CDR3 spans 15 amino acids. CDR1 is LNHDA and CDR2 is SQIVND in the germline V gene (reference sequence). Trimming shortened V by 5 bases and J by 0 bases, and 13 bases separated the two germline ends. The CDR3 loop is CASSQARTMNTEAFF. The CDR3, as DNA: TGTGCCAGTAGTCAGGCCCGAACCATGAACACTGAAGCTTTCTTT.

CDR3 DNA sequence: TGTGCCAGCAGTGACCGGGACAGGGGGGAAAAACTGTTTTTT. It translates to CASSDRDRGEKLFF. This sequence joins TRBV6-1 and TRBJ1-4; 11 bases map to TRBD1. The CDR3 totals 14 residues. Germline CDR1 MNHNS, CDR2 SASEGT. Germline trimming cut 3 bases from V and 8 bases from J; bases unmatched to any gene: 2.

This clone was counted only a few times. CDR3 sequence: CATAEWATEAFF. The CDR3 DNA is TGTGCCACCGCCGAATGGGCCACTGAAGCTTTCTTT. The chain has TRBV10-3 and TRBJ1-1; D unresolved. The germline V and J ends were trimmed by 10 bases and 4 bases, with 13 bases remaining between them. The CDR3 totals 12 residues. Germline V gene lookup returns CDR1 ENHRY and CDR2 SYGVKD.